These 5 T cell receptor beta chains came from one sample sequenced in a study of T-cell reconstitution after alpha-beta-depleted transplantation in children. For TCRbeta, the library was prepared with unique molecular identifiers. TCRdb reprocessed the PCR reads via MiXCR and lists one record per CDR3 protein. Of hundreds of thousands of distinct CDR3 sequences in the sample, about 12% were seen once. The sample in question was PBMCs, obtained before TCRalphabeta/CD19-depleted stem cell transplant. The origin of the receptors is a girl aged 2-9 years with congenital amegakaryocytic thrombocytopenia, due to receive a stem cell transplant.

This clonotype was recorded many times. The V call is TRBV7-2, the J call TRBJ2-1; D remains unclear. CDR3 size: 12 residues. V lost 1 base to trimming and J lost 6 bases, with 4 bases between them. Germline CDR1 SGHTA, CDR2 FQGNSA. The CDR3 loop reads CASSLVINEQFF. The CDR3 DNA reads as TGTGCCAGCAGCTTAGTAATCAATGAGCAGTTCTTC.

A few counts support this clonotype. The CDR3: CASSWDSSEEKLFF. The CDR3 DNA reads TGTGCCAGCAGCTGGGACTCGAGCGAAGAAAAACTGTTTTTT. The chain uses TRBV7-9 and TRBJ1-4, with D tentatively TRBD1 (5 bases). Trimming took 4 bases from V and 8 from J, leaving 14 bases between them. Germline CDR1 SEHNR, CDR2 FQNEAQ (reference sequence). This CDR3 has 14 amino acids.

The table lists this clonotype with many counts. V is TRBV5-1 and J is TRBJ2-1; tentative D call: TRBD1 (6 bases). This CDR3 contains 13 residues. V was pared by 0 bases and J by 10 bases, with 11 bases between. Germline CDR1 reads SGHRS; CDR2 reads YFSETQ. CDR3: CASSLGGQGEQFF. For the CDR3, the DNA is TGCGCCAGCAGCTTGGGGGGGCAGGGCGAGCAGTTCTTC.

V is TRBV19 and J is TRBJ2-7, with D possibly matching TRBD2 (6 bases). Trimming removed 5 bases from V and 3 bases from J, with 17 bases in between. Per the germline V gene, CDR1 is LNHDA and CDR2 is SQIVND (reference sequence). There are 15 residues in the CDR3. CDR3 protein: CASSGDSGKYYEQYF. CDR3 coding DNA: TGTGCCAGTAGTGGAGATAGCGGTAAATACTACGAGCAGTACTTC.

In its sample, this clonotype was seen many times. V and J are TRBV6-1 and TRBJ2-7; TRBD1 matches at 10 bases. The germline gives CDR1 MNHNS, CDR2 SASEGT. There are 14 residues in the CDR3. Germline trimming cut 5 bases from V and 5 bases from J; bases unmatched to any gene: 6. The CDR3 coding sequence is TGTGCCAGCAGTCGCGGGACAGGGGTCGACGAGCAGTACTTC. Protein product: CASSRGTGVDEQYF.